This T cell receptor beta chain was recorded in a study of naive and memory T cell subsets. The CDR3 is made up of 14 amino acids. CDR1 is SQVTM, CDR2 ANQGSEA, per germline. Trimming pared 4 bases from V and 3 bases from J, leaving 13 bases between. An oligonucleotide containing a UMI was ligated to the 3' end of TCR cDNA. Adult healthy volunteers gave 2.5 ml peripheral blood for whole-blood RNA. This clonotype has ten or more counts. Its antigen is unidentified. Study observations and caveats: This RNA-based method may be sensitive to activation-related transcript changes.

Amplification of ligated cDNA took four PCR rounds with SP2 and nested alpha and beta constant primers. TCRdb passed the 5' RACE reads through MiXCR, listing each CDR3 protein once. This sample yields about 57,000 distinct CDR3 sequences, of which less than 10% are seen a single time; about 8.9% belongs to the top ten. The receptor's source is a female donor in good health. The V gene is TRBV29-1, the J gene TRBJ1-5, with a weak D call TRBD1 (5 bases). CDR3 sequence reads: CSVGDRGPNQPQHF. In DNA, the CDR3 is TGCAGCGTTGGGGACCGGGGTCCCAATCAGCCCCAGCATTTT.